These 32 T cell receptor beta chains share one sample of origin, sequenced in a study of T-cell reconstitution after alpha-beta-depleted transplantation in children. TCRbeta library preparation incorporated unique molecular identifiers. TCRdb reanalysed the PCR reads using MiXCR and keeps one entry per CDR3 protein. Among 700,000 to 950,000 distinct CDR3 sequences, 15% to 20% were seen once, and the ten largest hold around 4.5%. Here the sequenced sample was PBMCs, mostly from graft donor cells, taken 360 days after TCRalphabeta/CD19-depleted stem cell transplant. Receptors were obtained from a male patient between 5 and 17 years old who had a stem cell transplant for acute lymphoblastic leukemia, so the T cells may come from the graft donor.

In this sample, this clonotype turned up a few times. The V and J genes are TRBV27 and TRBJ1-2; no reliable D call. The ends were cut back, 3 bases at V and 0 bases at J, with 11 bases in the middle. The length of the CDR3 is 15 residues. The germline CDR1 and CDR2 sequences are MNHEY and SMNVEV (reference sequence). The CDR3 sequence: CASSFLSGTNYGYTF. For the CDR3, the DNA is TGTGCCAGCAGTTTCTTATCGGGGACTAACTATGGCTACACCTTC.

This sequence joins TRBV19 and TRBJ1-1; D is undetermined. Germline V CDR1 and CDR2: LNHDA, SQIVND (reference sequence). V was trimmed by 6 bases and J by 6 bases, leaving 14 bases between them. CDR3 length equals 13 residues. The CDR3 loop is CASSRSNRAEAFF. CDR3 in DNA: TGTGCCAGTAGCCGTTCAAACAGAGCTGAAGCTTTCTTT.

The chain has TRBV7-3 and TRBJ2-7, with TRBD2 matching over 7 bases. The CDR3 is 15 residues long. Germline assignment: CDR1 SGHTA and CDR2 FQGTGA. V shed 5 bases and J 6 bases; nucleotides not matched to a gene: 13. DNA for the CDR3: TGTGCCAGCAGCCCCATGGGAGGGGAAAGGTCCGAGCAGTACTTC. This sequence encodes CASSPMGGERSEQYF.

V gene TRBV5-1 combines with J gene TRBJ2-3; D remains unclear. V was trimmed by 0 bases and J by 3 bases, leaving 17 bases between them. Germline-derived CDR1 and CDR2 are SGHRS and YFSETQ. The CDR3 sequence is 17 residues long. This CDR3 is CASSLAWLTPGTDTQYF. CDR3 DNA sequence: TGCGCCAGCAGCTTGGCTTGGCTCACTCCCGGGACAGATACGCAGTATTTT.

This clonotype was observed a few times. The J gene is TRBJ2-5, the V gene TRBV11-2, with a tentative D call TRBD1 (6 bases). Germline CDR1 and CDR2: SGHAT and FQNNGV. V was cut by 5 bases and J by 6 bases, with 16 bases left in between. CDR3 length equals 14 residues. In DNA, the CDR3 is TGTGCCAGCAGCCCGACACAGGGCTTAAAGACCCAGTACTTC. It codes for CASSPTQGLKTQYF.

This clonotype appeared many times. V and J are TRBV6-5 and TRBJ1-1; D unresolved. This CDR3 has 15 amino acids. From germline, CDR1 is MNHEY and CDR2 SVGAGI. With 0 bases removed from V and 0 bases from J, the gap between germline ends came to 8 bases. The CDR3 loop is CASSYSRGLNTEAFF. The CDR3 DNA sequence: TGTGCCAGCAGTTACTCGAGAGGGTTGAACACTGAAGCTTTCTTT.

The chain recombines TRBV5-6 with TRBJ1-4; D is possibly TRBD1 (5 bases). Per the germline V gene, CDR1 is SGHDT and CDR2 is YYEEEE. This CDR3 spans 13 amino acids. Trimming stripped 5 bases from V and 7 bases from J, with 12 bases between. The CDR3 loop reads CASRQGWGEKLFF. The DNA of the CDR3 is TGTGCCAGCAGGCAGGGATGGGGTGAAAAACTGTTTTTT.

In this sample, this clonotype turned up many times. The chain has TRBV15 and TRBJ1-1, with D maybe TRBD1 (6 bases). V lost 6 bases and J lost 7, with 15 bases in between. The CDR3 is 13 residues long. Germline V gives CDR1 LNHNV, CDR2 YYDKDF (reference sequence). The CDR3 DNA is TGTGCCACCAGAAACAGGGCCAGGGGTGAAGCTTTCTTT. Translated: CATRNRARGEAFF.

This clonotype was found a few times. The V call is TRBV9, the J call TRBJ2-1; D is ambiguous. The CDR3 length is 18 residues. V lost 0 bases to trimming and J lost 2 bases, with 18 bases between them. Germline assignment: CDR1 SGDLS and CDR2 YYNGEE. CDR3 region: CASSVALVGPAAYNEQFF. The CDR3, as DNA: TGTGCCAGCAGCGTAGCATTAGTCGGACCCGCAGCCTACAATGAGCAGTTCTTC. The full variable domain, in which reference TRBV9 and TRBJ2-1 provide the parts outside the CDR3, is DSGVTQTPKHLITATGQRVTLRCSPRSGDLSVYWYQQSLDQGLQFLIQYYNGEERAKGNILERFSAQQFPDLHSELNLSSLELGDSALYFCASSVALVGPAAYNEQFFGPGTRLTVL.

The sample holds a few counts of this clonotype. J is TRBJ1-2 and V is TRBV19; unclear D gene. The CDR3 covers 13 residues. Germline-derived CDR1 and CDR2 are LNHDA and SQIVND (reference sequence). V lost 3 bases to trimming and J lost 4 bases, with 9 bases between them. The CDR3 region is CASSMMGSYGYTF. For the CDR3, the DNA is TGTGCCAGTAGTATGATGGGGTCCTATGGCTACACCTTC.

This clonotype was seen ten or more times. V is TRBV29-1 and J is TRBJ2-5; D call uncertain. Germline V gene lookup returns CDR1 SQVTM and CDR2 ANQGSEA. The CDR3 extends over 10 amino acids. Trimming took off 4 bases at V and 5 bases at J, with 5 bases between the two ends. CDR3 in DNA: TGCAGCGTTGGCCCGGAGACCCAGTACTTC. Translated: CSVGPETQYF.

This sequence joins TRBV2 and TRBJ2-7, with 11 nucleotides matching TRBD2. The CDR3 spans 16 residues. Per the germline V gene, CDR1 is SNHLY and CDR2 is FYNNEI. The V gene end was trimmed by 3 bases and the J gene end by 3 bases; junction bases not matched to a gene: 7. This CDR3 is CASSDGGSGRGYEQYF. In nucleotides, the CDR3 is TGTGCCAGCAGTGATGGGGGTAGCGGGAGGGGCTACGAGCAGTACTTC.

The CDR3 sequence: CATSREETRYEQYF. The CDR3 DNA reads TGTGCCACCAGCAGAGAAGAGACGCGCTACGAGCAGTACTTC. The J gene is TRBJ2-7, the V gene TRBV15, with no clear D. This CDR3 has 14 amino acids. The ends were cut back, 0 bases at V and 3 bases at J, with 9 bases in the middle. Germline V gene lookup returns CDR1 LNHNV and CDR2 YYDKDF (reference sequence).

A remark on this clonotype: A read error may be the cause here, since a much bigger clone is one base away. This chain links TRBV2 with TRBJ2-1, with TRBD2 matching over 8 bases. V was clipped by 2 bases and J by 5 bases; unmatched bases: 11. The CDR3 spans 17 residues. CDR1 and CDR2 from the germline V gene are SNHLY and FYNNEI. The chain's CDR3 is CASSERGGGPSNNEQFF. CDR3 DNA sequence: TGTGCCAGCAGTGAACGGGGGGGAGGGCCTTCCAACAATGAGCAGTTCTTC.

This clonotype was recorded many times. The chain employs TRBV9 and TRBJ1-2; 8 positions match TRBD1. V lost 3 bases and J lost 3; bases outside the gene matches: 4. Germline V gene lookup returns CDR1 SGDLS and CDR2 YYNGEE. This CDR3 comprises 14 residues. DNA of the CDR3: TGTGCCAGCAGCGGGAGACAGGGGTACTATGGCTACACCTTC. Its protein product is CASSGRQGYYGYTF.

The chain uses TRBV25-1 and TRBJ1-2, with no clear D. CDR3 size: 14 residues. V was shortened by 0 bases and J by 7 bases, with 12 bases between the two germline ends. Germline V CDR1 and CDR2: MGHDK, SYGVNS. CDR3 residues: CASSEYLSGRGYTF. CDR3 nucleotides: TGTGCCAGCAGTGAATATTTAAGTGGGCGTGGCTACACCTTC.

This clonotype was counted between two and nine times. V is TRBV11-1 and J is TRBJ2-2; 11 nucleotides line up with TRBD2. The CDR3 runs 19 residues. After removal of 5 bases from V and 2 bases from J, the junction contained 13 bases not matched to a gene. Germline values: CDR1 SGHAT, CDR2 FQDESV (reference sequence). The CDR3 protein is CASSTSLAGAADNTGELFF. The CDR3 DNA reads TGTGCCAGCAGCACTTCACTAGCGGGAGCTGCTGATAACACCGGGGAGCTGTTTTTT.

The J gene is TRBJ2-7, the V gene TRBV12-3 or TRBV12-4, with D possibly called TRBD1 or TRBD2 (5 bases each). V was pared by 3 bases and J by 5 bases, with 14 bases between. CDR3 size: 14 residues. The CDR3 region has the DNA TGTGCCAGCAGTTTTTCCGGGGCCACTAACGAGCAGTACTTC. Translating gives CASSFSGATNEQYF.

This chain connects TRBV6-1 to TRBJ1-3; 9 bases align to TRBD1. V was clipped by 8 bases and J by 0 bases; unmatched bases: 14. CDR3 size: 18 residues. Germline assignment: CDR1 MNHNS and CDR2 SASEGT. The CDR3 protein is CASVKGTGTFFSGNTIYF. As DNA, the CDR3 is TGTGCCAGCGTAAAAGGGACAGGGACCTTCTTCTCTGGAAACACCATATATTTT.

This clonotype was found a few times. The chain combines TRBV12-3 or TRBV12-4 with TRBJ1-2; D is uncertain. Trimming shortened V by 3 bases and J by 4 bases, and 12 bases separated the two germline ends. CDR3 length: 14 amino acids. CDR3 protein: CASSFGLNTYGYTF. In DNA form, the CDR3 reads TGTGCCAGCAGTTTTGGTCTTAATACCTATGGCTACACCTTC.

This clonotype was recorded a few times. This chain uses TRBV4-1 with TRBJ2-7; D gene unclear. In germline, CDR1 is MGHRA, CDR2 YSYEKL. The length of the CDR3 is 12 residues. With 1 base removed from V and 8 bases from J, the gap between germline ends came to 9 bases. The DNA of the CDR3 is TGCGCCAGCAGCCAAGTTACAGATAAGCAGTACTTC. Its translation: CASSQVTDKQYF.

The table lists this clonotype with a few counts. The chain recombines TRBV4-2 with TRBJ2-1, with TRBD2 matching over 10 bases. With 5 bases clipped from V and 14 bases from J, the junction kept 15 bases outside the gene matches. The CDR3 has 15 residues. Per the germline V gene, CDR1 is LGHNA and CDR2 is YNFKEQ. The CDR3 region is CASSLRMSSGSREFF. In DNA, the CDR3 is TGTGCCAGCAGCTTGAGGATGTCTAGCGGGAGCAGGGAGTTCTTC.

This chain joins TRBV12-3 or TRBV12-4 and TRBJ2-1; TRBD2 matches 13 bases. V shed 1 base and J 7 bases; nucleotides not matched to a gene: 19. This CDR3 is built from 21 residues. CDR3 sequence (DNA): TGTGCCAGCAGTTTAGTCCTCGGAGTACTAGCGGGAGGGCCTCGGAGGAATGAGCAGTTCTTC. Encoded protein: CASSLVLGVLAGGPRRNEQFF.

Only a few counts were recorded for this clonotype. The V call is TRBV15, the J call TRBJ1-3; D is ambiguous. The V gene lost 0 bases and the J gene lost 2 bases, with 11 bases spanning the gap. This CDR3 contains 16 residues. CDR1 and CDR2 (germline): LNHNV, YYDKDF (reference sequence). CDR3 nucleotide sequence: TGTGCCACCAGCAGAGATATCCGAAGCACTGGAAACACCATATATTTT. Translating gives CATSRDIRSTGNTIYF.

The CDR3 nucleotides read TGCGCCAGCAGCTTGGGTGTCCCTGTAGGCTACGAGCAGTACTTC. It translates to CASSLGVPVGYEQYF. The chain is built from TRBV5-1 and TRBJ2-7; the D is unclear. The CDR3 consists of 15 residues. The germline V and J ends were trimmed by 0 bases and 3 bases, with 13 bases remaining between them. The V gene's germline CDR1 is SGHRS and CDR2 YFSETQ.

The chain carries TRBV4-2 and TRBJ2-1; TRBD1 matches at 7 bases. The CDR3 consists of 16 residues. V gave up 0 bases and J gave up 2 bases; unmatched junction bases: 4. Germline CDR1 is LGHNA and CDR2 is YNFKEQ. The CDR3 loop is CASSQETGIAYNEQFF. CDR3 nucleotide sequence: TGTGCCAGCAGCCAAGAGACAGGGATAGCCTACAATGAGCAGTTCTTC.

V gene TRBV29-1 combines with J gene TRBJ2-3; D remains unclear. V lost 2 bases and J 9 bases, leaving 12 bases between the germline ends. Germline V gene lookup returns CDR1 SQVTM and CDR2 ANQGSEA. This CDR3 spans 12 amino acids. This chain's CDR3 is CSVENPTDTQYF. For the CDR3, the DNA is TGCAGCGTTGAAAATCCAACCGACACGCAGTATTTT.

The chain employs TRBV29-1 and TRBJ2-5; D ambiguous. The CDR3 is 10 residues long. Trimming took 6 bases from V and 7 from J, leaving 9 bases between them. From germline, CDR1 is SQVTM and CDR2 ANQGSEA. CDR3 in amino acids: CSVYVGTQYF. The CDR3 DNA reads TGCAGCGTCTATGTCGGGACCCAGTACTTC.

The chain combines TRBV6-1 with TRBJ2-7, with 12 bases identical to TRBD2. Unmatched junction bases numbered 9, after V lost 8 bases and J lost 4 bases. This CDR3 spans 15 amino acids. Germline V CDR1 and CDR2: MNHNS, SASEGT. As DNA, the CDR3 is TGTGCCAGCTCTAGCGGGGGGGCGAGCGGATACGAGCAGTACTTC. Translated: CASSSGGASGYEQYF.

The chain combines TRBV19 with TRBJ2-1; a possible D gene is TRBD1 (6 bases). V dropped 3 bases and J dropped 12 bases, with 12 bases sitting between them. The CDR3 spans 12 residues. Looked up from germline, CDR1 is LNHDA and CDR2 is SQIVND (reference sequence). This CDR3 is CASSIGQGMQFF. As DNA, the CDR3 is TGTGCCAGTAGTATCGGGCAGGGGATGCAGTTCTTC.

This sequence joins TRBV6-1 and TRBJ2-3, with D unresolved. Trimming removed 6 bases from V and 2 bases from J, with 12 bases in between. CDR1 MNHNS and CDR2 SASEGT come from the germline V gene. The CDR3 is made up of 14 amino acids. The CDR3 here is CASSSHRHTDTQYF. In nucleotides, the CDR3 is TGTGCCAGCAGCTCCCACCGACACACAGATACGCAGTATTTT.

The chain carries TRBV7-2 and TRBJ2-1; no firm D call. V lost 2 bases and J lost 2, with 13 bases in between. Germline CDR1 is SGHTA and CDR2 is FQGNSA. The CDR3 runs 16 residues. The CDR3 region is CASSLSGLVPYNEQFF. The CDR3 DNA sequence: TGTGCCAGCAGCTTATCTGGGCTAGTGCCCTACAATGAGCAGTTCTTC.